Listed here is a single T cell receptor (beta chain). Its antigen is not identified. A J-beta primer mix and a sample-barcoded 5' primer were used in a second PCR of roughly 6 to 11 cycles. TCRdb reprocessed the 5' RACE reads via MiXCR and lists one record per CDR3 protein. The repertoire holds some 560,000 distinct CDR3 sequences, with roughly a quarter as singletons. The sample originates from a study of blood T cells in healthy people across ages. Overall study findings and caveats: A strong correlation between TCR beta diversity and naive T cell percentage was seen. A greater number of naive CD4+ cells and higher diversity distinguished long-lived donors from aged donors.

This CDR3 contains 12 residues. V dropped 6 bases and J dropped 4 bases, with 9 bases sitting between them. Germline CDR1 is SQVTM and CDR2 is ANQGSEA. The same specimen was also included in a second study, on T cells of mothers and their children. This second study notes: In this cohort, donors were three healthy Caucasian mothers plus their six children. Unrelated mother-child pairs always had slightly, but never significantly, lower normalized overlap than related pairs.

This rearrangement joins TRBV29-1 to TRBJ2-2, with D possibly TRBD2 on 7 matching bases. The sequence came from a boy aged 2 to 10 in good health. Sequencing was performed on blood. The CDR3 here is CSVGGGTGELFF. The CDR3 nucleotides are TGCAGCGTGGGAGGGGGCACCGGGGAGCTGTTTTTT.